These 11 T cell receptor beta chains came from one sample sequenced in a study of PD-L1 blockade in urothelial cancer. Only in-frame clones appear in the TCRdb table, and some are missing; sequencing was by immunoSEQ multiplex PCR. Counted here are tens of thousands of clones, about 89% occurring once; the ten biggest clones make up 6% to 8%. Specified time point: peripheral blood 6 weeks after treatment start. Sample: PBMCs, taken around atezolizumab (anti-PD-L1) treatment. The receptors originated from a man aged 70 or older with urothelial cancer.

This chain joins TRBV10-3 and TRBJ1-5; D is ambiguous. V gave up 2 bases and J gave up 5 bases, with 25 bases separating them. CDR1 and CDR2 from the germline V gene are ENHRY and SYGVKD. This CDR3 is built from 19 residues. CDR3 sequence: CAISEDFREWRVADQPQHF. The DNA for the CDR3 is TGTGCCATCAGTGAGGACTTTCGTGAGTGGAGGGTTGCGGATCAGCCCCAGCATTTT.

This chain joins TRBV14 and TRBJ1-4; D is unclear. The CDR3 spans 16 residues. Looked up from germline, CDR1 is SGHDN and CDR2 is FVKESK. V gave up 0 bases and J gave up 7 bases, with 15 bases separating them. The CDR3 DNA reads TGTGCCAGCAGCCAAGATCTTGTGGGAAGCGGTGAAAAACTGTTTTTT. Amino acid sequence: CASSQDLVGSGEKLFF.

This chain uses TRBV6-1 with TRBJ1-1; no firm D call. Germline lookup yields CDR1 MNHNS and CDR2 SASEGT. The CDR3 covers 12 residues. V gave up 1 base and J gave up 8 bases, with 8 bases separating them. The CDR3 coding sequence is TGTGCCAGCAGTGAAGGGGCCTGGGAAGCTTTCTTT. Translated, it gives CASSEGAWEAFF.

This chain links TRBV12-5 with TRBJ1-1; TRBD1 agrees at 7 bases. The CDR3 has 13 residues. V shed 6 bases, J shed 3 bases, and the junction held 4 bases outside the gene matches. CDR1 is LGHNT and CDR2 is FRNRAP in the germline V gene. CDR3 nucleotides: TGTGCTAGTGGACCGGGACAGCACACTGAAGCTTTCTTT. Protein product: CASGPGQHTEAFF.

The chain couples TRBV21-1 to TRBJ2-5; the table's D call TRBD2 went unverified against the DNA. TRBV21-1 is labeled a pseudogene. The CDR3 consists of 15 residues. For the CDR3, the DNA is TGTGCCAGCAGCAAAGGGGACTCGTACCAAGAGACCCAGTACTTC. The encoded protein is CASSKGDSYQETQYF.

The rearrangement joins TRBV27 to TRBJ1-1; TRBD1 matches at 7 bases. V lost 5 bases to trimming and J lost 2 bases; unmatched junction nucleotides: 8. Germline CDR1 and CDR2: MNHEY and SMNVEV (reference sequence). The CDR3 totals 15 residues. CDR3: CASSPGDRINTEAFF. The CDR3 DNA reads TGTGCCAGCAGTCCTGGGGACAGAATCAACACTGAAGCTTTCTTT.

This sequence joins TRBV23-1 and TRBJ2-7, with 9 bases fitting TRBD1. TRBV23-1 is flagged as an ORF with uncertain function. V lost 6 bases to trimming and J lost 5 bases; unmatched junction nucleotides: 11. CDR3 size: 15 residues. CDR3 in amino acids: CASSPLRDRENEQYF. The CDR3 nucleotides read TGCGCCAGCAGCCCTTTACGGGACAGGGAAAACGAGCAGTACTTC.

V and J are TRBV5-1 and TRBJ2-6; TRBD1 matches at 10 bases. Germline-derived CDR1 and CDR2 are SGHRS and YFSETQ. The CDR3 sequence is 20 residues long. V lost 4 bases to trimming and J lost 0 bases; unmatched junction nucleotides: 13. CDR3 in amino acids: CASSGLTWTGGASGANVLTF. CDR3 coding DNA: TGCGCCAGCAGCGGTCTCACTTGGACAGGGGGGGCCTCTGGGGCCAACGTCCTGACTTTC. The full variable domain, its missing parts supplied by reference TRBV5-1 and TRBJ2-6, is KAGVTQTPRYLIKTRGQQVTLSCSPISGHRSVSWYQQTPGQGLQFLFEYFSETQRNKGNFPGRFSGRQFSNSRSEMNVSTLELGDSALYLCASSGLTWTGGASGANVLTFGAGSRLTVL.

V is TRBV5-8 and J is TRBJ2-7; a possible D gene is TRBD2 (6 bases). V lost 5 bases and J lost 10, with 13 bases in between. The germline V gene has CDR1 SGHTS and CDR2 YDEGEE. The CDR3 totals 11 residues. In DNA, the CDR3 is TGTGCCAGCAGTTTTAGCGGAACTCAGTACTTC. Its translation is CASSFSGTQYF.

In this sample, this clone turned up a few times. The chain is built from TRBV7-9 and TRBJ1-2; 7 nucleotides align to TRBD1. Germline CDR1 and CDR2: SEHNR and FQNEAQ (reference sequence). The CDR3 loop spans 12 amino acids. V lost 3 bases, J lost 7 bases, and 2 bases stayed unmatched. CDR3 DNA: TGTGCCAGCAGCTTCAGGGGGACTGGCTACACCTTC. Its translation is CASSFRGTGYTF. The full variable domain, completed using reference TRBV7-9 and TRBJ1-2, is DTGVSQNPRHKITKRGQNVTFRCDPISEHNRLYWYRQTLGQGPEFLTYFQNEAQLEKSRLLSDRFSAERPKGSFSTLEIQRTEQGDSAMYLCASSFRGTGYTFGSGTRLTVV.

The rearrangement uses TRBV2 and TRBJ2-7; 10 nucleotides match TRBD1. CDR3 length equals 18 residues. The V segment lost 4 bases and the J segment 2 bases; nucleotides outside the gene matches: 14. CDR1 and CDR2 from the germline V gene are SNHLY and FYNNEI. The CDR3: CASSVRQGASPLPYEQYF. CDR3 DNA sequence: TGTGCCAGCAGTGTCCGACAGGGGGCTAGCCCTTTGCCCTACGAGCAGTACTTC.